A single T cell receptor (beta chain) is shown here with its context. Antigen: not known. This sample is part of a study of T cell responses to AZD1222 COVID-19 vaccine. Study results and caveats: Clonal diversity may have been underestimated, and the donors were mostly white British, with more females than males. CD4 TCRs associated with vaccination spanned spike, dominating at 160-218 and 743-854. Researchers took repertoire samples only after the peak T cell response had come. Two AZD1222 administrations were followed by greater Spike-specific TCR breadth and depth.

Repertoires were generated with immunoSEQ multiplex PCR, while TCRdb's copy carries only in-frame clones and drops some. This table has 200,000 or so clones, approximately 92% appearing once. V lost 4 bases to trimming and J lost 3 bases, with 21 bases between them. The CDR3 runs 17 residues. The germline V gene has CDR1 LGHDT and CDR2 YNNKEL (reference sequence). The sequencing used peripheral blood, collected on day 0 of AZD1222 vaccination. The receptor comes from an adult in good health. The V call is TRBV3-1 (or the pseudogene TRBV3-2), the J call TRBJ1-2; TRBD1 might be the D (5 bases). In DNA form, the CDR3 reads TGTGCCAGCAGCCCTGCGACAGCCTTTGTCATGGACTATGGCTACACCTTC. Its translation: CASSPATAFVMDYGYTF.